This T cell receptor beta chain came from a study of cytomegalovirus exposure and HLA in healthy donors. Findings and limits, study-wide: In vitro assays verified that a few CMV-associated chains recognized CMV antigens specifically.

This clone was picked up a small number of times. The antigen is not known. PCR amplification relied on 60 Vbeta primers (plus 13 Jbeta primers). TCRdb keeps only in-frame clones here, not all; method: immunoSEQ multiplex PCR. The sample contains around 130,000 clones, just under 75% of which appear only once. Trimming removed 3 bases at V and 4 bases at J, with 12 bases between. The germline CDR1 and CDR2 sequences are MNHEY and SMNVEV (reference sequence). The CDR3 consists of 14 residues. There were likely unrecorded immune exposures, though donors were nominally healthy when sampled. The J gene is TRBJ2-5, the V gene TRBV27; a weak D match, TRBD1 (6 bases). The TCR was taken from a middle-aged man in good health and CMV-seropositive. The sequenced sample was PBMCs. The CDR3 nucleotides read TGTGCCAGCAGTTTGGCAGGGGCTGGAGAGACCCAGTACTTC. Encoded protein: CASSLAGAGETQYF.